These T cell receptor beta chains were read from a single sample in a study of response to subunit inactivated influenza vaccine. TCRdb re-analysed the RT-PCR reads in MiXCR, keeping a single row per CDR3 protein. The profile shows some 500,000 distinct CDR3 sequences, 25% of them singletons. The specimen was CD4+ T cells sorted from PBMCs, collected about 5 days after vaccination. The receptor set was obtained from a man between 50 and 59 years old who received an inactivated influenza vaccine. Both conserved end residues are part of each CDR3.

TRBV6-1 | 15 | CASRGQGGVTETQYF
TRBV5-1 | 14 | CASSFRQGRDEQYF
TRBV7-3 | 16 | CASSLGGTSLRNEQFF
TRBV11-2 | 14 | CASSLVAYLDTQYF
TRBV25-1 | 16 | CASSEEGSPRVYEQYF
TRBV4-3 | 14 | CASSPLDRDYGYTF
TRBV5-8 | 13 | CASSFDSQETQYF
TRBV20-1 | 12 | CSARVGTGELFF
TRBV4-3 | 16 | CASSQVPGGMNTEAFF
TRBV7-9 | 15 | CASSLDGTIPSEQYF
TRBV12-3/TRBV12-4 | 15 | CASSWVSGNNEKLFF
TRBV18 | 18 | CASSPTLMGDAGANVLTF
TRBV12-3/TRBV12-4 | 15 | CASSLEFVRVGAQYF
TRBV7-9 | 12 | CASSSVGNEQFF
TRBV19 | 15 | CASSMTAPNNSPLHF
TRBV6-2/TRBV6-3 | 15 | CASSSVWAYNSPLHF
TRBV7-9 | 15 | CASSPSGRGPTEAFF
TRBV29-1 | 14 | CSGGTRLSTGTQYF
TRBV6-1 | 14 | CATRGREVSDEQYF
TRBV4-3 | 14 | CASSQEPRRTEAFF
TRBV7-2 | 14 | CASSLRTGNQPQHF
TRBV6-2/TRBV6-3 | 13 | CASSYRNTQPQHF
TRBV10-3 | 14 | CAISDWAGKSEQYF
TRBV5-1 | 14 | CASTPGQGNPEQYF
TRBV20-1 | 16 | CSASPFLAGGFGEQFF
TRBV7-9 | 15 | CASRGFVGLTDTQYF
TRBV6-1 | 15 | CASRADRGINEKLFF
TRBV4-2 | 16 | CASSQAGRGTTDTQYF
TRBV5-6 | 14 | CASSTLGDSYEQYF
TRBV7-6 | 15 | CASSLQSGFNQPQHF
TRBV6-1 | 15 | CASSEVSGSIYEQYF
TRBV28 | 14 | CASSFQGAKETQYF
TRBV12-3/TRBV12-4 | 13 | CASSTDRLGEQFF
TRBV29-1 | 12 | CSVRDGTYEQYF
TRBV5-5 | 14 | CASSLDRSNYGYTF
TRBV3-1 | 15 | CASTVGQGLSYEQYF
TRBV29-1 | 12 | CSVGGGDTEAFF
TRBV6-5 | 15 | CASSSLTGSDSPLHF
TRBV20-1 | 14 | CSAREAISNQPQHF
TRBV20-1 | 12 | CSLFGGSHGYTF
TRBV20-1 | 14 | CSARGRGAGQPQHF
TRBV7-9 | 16 | CASSRIITGARETQYF
TRBV20-1 | 13 | CSAPASGDNEQFF
TRBV28 | 15 | CASRGQGANTGELFF
TRBV6-2/TRBV6-3 | 13 | CASSWAENEKLFF